The present T cell receptor beta chain was sequenced within a study of response to subunit inactivated influenza vaccine. Study-wide points: Few additional T cells are recruited per seasonal influenza vaccination, authors suggested.

In regard to this clonotype: Its antigen is not identified. Compared with germline, one end of the junction differs, possibly owing to a read error.

TCRdb analysed the RT-PCR reads with MiXCR anew, one entry per CDR3 protein. The sample lists 800,000 to 1,000,000 distinct CDR3 sequences, around 20% occurring once. CDR1 and CDR2 from the germline V gene are SGHVS and FNYEAQ. The CDR3 runs to 13 residues. The rearrangement joins TRBV7-6 to TRBJ2-1; 7 bases map to TRBD2. This receptor was obtained from a man in his forties or fifties who received an inactivated influenza vaccine. Specimen: PBMCs from blood, collected more than 4 days after vaccination. The CDR3 loop is CTSSFSGLNEQFF. Written as DNA, the CDR3 is TGTACCAGCAGCTTTAGCGGGCTCAATGAGCAGTTCTTC.